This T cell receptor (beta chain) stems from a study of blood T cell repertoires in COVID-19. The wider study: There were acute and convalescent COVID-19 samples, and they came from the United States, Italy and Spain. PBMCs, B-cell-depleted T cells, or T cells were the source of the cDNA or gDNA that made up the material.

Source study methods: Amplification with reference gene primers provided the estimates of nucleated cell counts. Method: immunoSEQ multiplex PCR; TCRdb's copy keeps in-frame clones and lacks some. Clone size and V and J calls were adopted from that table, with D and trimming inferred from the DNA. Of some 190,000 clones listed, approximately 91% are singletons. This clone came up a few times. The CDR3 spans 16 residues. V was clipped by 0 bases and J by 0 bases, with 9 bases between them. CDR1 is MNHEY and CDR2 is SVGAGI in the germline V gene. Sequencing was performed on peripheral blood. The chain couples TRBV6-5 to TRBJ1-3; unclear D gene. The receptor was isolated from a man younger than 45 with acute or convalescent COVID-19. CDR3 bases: TGTGCCAGCAGTTACTCGAGAGTCCTCTCTGGAAACACCATATATTTT. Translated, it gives CASSYSRVLSGNTIYF.